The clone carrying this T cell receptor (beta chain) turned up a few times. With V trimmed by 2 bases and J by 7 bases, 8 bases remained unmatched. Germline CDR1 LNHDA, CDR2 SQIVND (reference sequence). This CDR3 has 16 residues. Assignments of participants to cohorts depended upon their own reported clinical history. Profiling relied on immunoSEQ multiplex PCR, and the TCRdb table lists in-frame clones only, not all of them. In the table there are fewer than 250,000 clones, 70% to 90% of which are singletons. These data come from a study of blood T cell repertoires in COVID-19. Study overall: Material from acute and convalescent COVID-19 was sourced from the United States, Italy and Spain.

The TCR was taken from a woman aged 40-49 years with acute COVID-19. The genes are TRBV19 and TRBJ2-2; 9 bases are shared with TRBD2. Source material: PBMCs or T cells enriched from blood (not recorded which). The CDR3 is CASSIWSSGNNGELFF. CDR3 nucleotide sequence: TGTGCCAGTAGTATATGGTCTAGCGGGAATAACGGGGAGCTGTTTTTT.